This note documents a single T cell receptor (beta chain) sequence. Its antigen is not identified. V was trimmed by 4 bases and J by 1 base, leaving 13 bases between them. CDR3 length equals 15 residues. Per the germline V gene, CDR1 is SGHNT and CDR2 is YYREEE (reference sequence). Profiling relied on immunoSEQ multiplex PCR, and the TCRdb table lists in-frame clones only, not all of them. The table includes 75,000 to 100,000 clones, less than 90% detected once. The data were taken from a study of graft-versus-host responses after intestinal transplantation. Study overall: Induction with anti-thymocyte globulin, then tacrolimus and steroids for three to four years, was given to all recipients.

The material was unstimulated CD8+ T cells sorted from spleen or lymph node cells, obtained before intestinal transplant. The chain is built from TRBV5-4 and TRBJ2-3, with D perhaps TRBD2 (6 bases). This TCR came from a human donor who received an intestinal transplant. CDR3 sequence reads: CASSQEGPGTDTQYF. CDR3 sequence (DNA): TGTGCCAGCAGCCAGGAGGGACCGGGCACAGATACGCAGTATTTT.